This T cell receptor (beta chain) was profiled in a study of control samples from healthy donors and cancer patients. Germline V lookup: CDR1 KGHSH, CDR2 LQKENI. CDR3 length: 15 residues. V lost 6 bases to trimming and J lost 0 bases, with 14 bases between them. Sequencing used immunoSEQ multiplex PCR; TCRdb keeps in-frame clones, though not all of them. Counted here are roughly 170,000 clones, 80% to 95% occurring once; the ten biggest clones make up approximately 1.5%. This clonotype originated in a young man in good health. V gene TRBV18 combines with J gene TRBJ1-1; D is possibly TRBD1 (6 bases). The sequenced sample consisted of blood. Here the CDR3 DNA reads TGTGCCAGCTCTCCTAGTGGACAGTTGAACACTGAAGCTTTCTTT. It codes for CASSPSGQLNTEAFF.